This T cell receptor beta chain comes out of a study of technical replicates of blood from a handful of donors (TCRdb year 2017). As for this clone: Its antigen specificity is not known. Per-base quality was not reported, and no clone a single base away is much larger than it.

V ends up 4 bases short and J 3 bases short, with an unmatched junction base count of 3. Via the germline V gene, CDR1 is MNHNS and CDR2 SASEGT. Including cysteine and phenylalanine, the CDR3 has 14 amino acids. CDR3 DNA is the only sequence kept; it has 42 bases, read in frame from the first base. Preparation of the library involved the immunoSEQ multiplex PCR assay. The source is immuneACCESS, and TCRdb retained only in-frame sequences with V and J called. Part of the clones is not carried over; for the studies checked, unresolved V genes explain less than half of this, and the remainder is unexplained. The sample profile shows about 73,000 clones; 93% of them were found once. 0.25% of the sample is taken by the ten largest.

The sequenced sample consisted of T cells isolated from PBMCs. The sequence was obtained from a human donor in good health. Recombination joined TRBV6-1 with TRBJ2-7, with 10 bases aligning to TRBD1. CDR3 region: CASSGQGAIYEQYF. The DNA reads TGTGCCAGCAGTGGACAGGGGGCAATCTACGAGCAGTACTTC.